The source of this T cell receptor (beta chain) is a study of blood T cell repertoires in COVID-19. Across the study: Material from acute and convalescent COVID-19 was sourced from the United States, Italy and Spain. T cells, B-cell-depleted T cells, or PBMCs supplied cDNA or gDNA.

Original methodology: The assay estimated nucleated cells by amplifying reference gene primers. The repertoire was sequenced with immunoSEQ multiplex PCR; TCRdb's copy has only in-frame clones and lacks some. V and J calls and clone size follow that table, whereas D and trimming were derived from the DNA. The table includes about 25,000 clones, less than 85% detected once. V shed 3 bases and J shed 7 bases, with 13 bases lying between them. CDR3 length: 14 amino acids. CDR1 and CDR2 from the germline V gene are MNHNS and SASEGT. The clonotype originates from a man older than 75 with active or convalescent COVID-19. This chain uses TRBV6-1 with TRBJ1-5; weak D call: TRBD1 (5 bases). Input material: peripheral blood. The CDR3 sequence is CASSDSGGSQPQHF. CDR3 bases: TGTGCCAGCAGTGATTCGGGGGGATCCCAGCCCCAGCATTTT.